The T cell receptor (beta chain) under discussion was sequenced for a study of shared clonotypes between healthy human individuals. In regard to this clone: The target antigen is unknown.

The table came from immunoSEQ multiplex PCR; TCRdb's copy has only in-frame clones and leaves some out. This table holds around 1.6 million clones, 95% to 99% found once. CD4+ cells underwent separation, giving CD45RA+ naive and CD45RA-negative memory subsets. The study's findings and limits: The study found 4.5% to 5% of naive CD4 clonotypes shared across a few donors.

V lost 3 bases, J lost 6 bases, and 11 bases stayed unmatched. This CDR3 comprises 18 residues. The V gene's germline CDR1 is KGHSH and CDR2 LQKENI. This receptor was identified in a man aged 25-45 years in good health. V usage is TRBV18 and J usage is TRBJ2-1, with TRBD2 matching over 13 bases. The sample comprised naive CD4+ T cells sorted from blood. This sample's subset: CD45RA+ positively selected. The CDR3: CASSPRTSGSSKSNEQFF. DNA for the CDR3: TGTGCCAGCTCACCTCGGACTAGCGGGAGCTCTAAGAGCAATGAGCAGTTCTTC.